The source of this T cell receptor (beta chain) is a study of OX40 agonist ivuxolimab in advanced cancers. Overall study: Patients received ivuxolimab, an agonistic anti-OX40 (CD134) antibody. A partial response was reached by three patients: one with hepatocellular carcinoma and two with cutaneous melanoma.

Clones were sequenced by immunoSEQ multiplex PCR, and TCRdb holds only the in-frame ones, with some missing. Here the sample spans around 64,000 clones, more than 75% being singletons. Overall study results and limits: Nonresponders included some who also had low normalized T-cell clonal expansion.

The germline V gene has CDR1 SQVTM and CDR2 ANQGSEA. There are 14 residues in the CDR3. V gave up 4 bases and J gave up 0 bases, with 12 bases separating them. A word on this clone: Its antigen remains unidentified.

The source was CD4+ or CD8+ T cells sorted from blood, collected in a trial of the OX40 agonist ivuxolimab. The rearrangement joins TRBV29-1 to TRBJ1-1; a weak D match, TRBD1 (5 bases). This clonotype originated in an adult with an advanced solid tumor such as melanoma, head and neck, liver or kidney cancer. DNA of the CDR3: TGCAGCGTTGTGGGGCTAAGCATGAACACTGAAGCTTTCTTT. Amino acids: CSVVGLSMNTEAFF. Drawing the rest from reference TRBV29-1 and TRBJ1-1, the complete variable domain is SAVISQKPSRDICQRGTSLTIQCQVDSQVTMMFWYRQQPGQSLTLIATANQGSEATYESGFVIDKFPISRPNLTFSTLTVSNMSPEDSSIYLCSVVGLSMNTEAFFGQGTRLTVV.